The clone carrying this TCR beta chain was seen many times. The antigen is undetermined. This may be a read error, as it is one base from a much larger clone. Unmatched junction bases numbered 7, after V lost 6 bases and J lost 3 bases. The CDR3 extends over 15 amino acids. Germline CDR1 SGHTA, CDR2 FQGNSA. The entire patient cohort was treatment-naive prior to thyroid surgery. The data were taken from a study of metastatic and nonmetastatic thyroid tumors. Study-wide context: Repertoires from malignant and benign thyroid patients were compared across blood and tumor or nodule tissue.

Original handling: Using the CDR3 differences seen across clinicopathological groups, the authors built a distant-metastasis classifier for papillary thyroid cancer, which was meant to discriminate distant-metastatic patients. TCRdb re-clonotyped the PCR reads through MiXCR. These V and J calls rely on TCRdb rather than the paper's analysis. This sample carries roughly 20,000 clones, 16% of them seen once, and the ten largest clones take about 18%. Findings of the study overall: In both blood and tumor samples, TCR beta diversity was reported significantly higher for malignant than benign nodules.

The TCR comes from a male donor with papillary thyroid cancer or a benign thyroid nodule (not recorded which). Some clones in this sample may be carry-over from other donors' samples. This chain links TRBV7-2 with TRBJ2-7; 11 nucleotides agree with TRBD2. Sequenced input: blood. CDR3 sequence (DNA): TGTGCCAGCAGAGGACTAGCGGGTGCCAGCTACGAGCAGTACTTC. Protein sequence: CASRGLAGASYEQYF.